This T cell receptor (beta chain) originates from a study of beta chain features in type 1 diabetes. What was sequenced were expressed TCRB transcripts, since all of the isolated RNA had been reverse transcribed. TCRdb's table, derived via immunoSEQ multiplex PCR, lists solely in-frame clones and lacks some. The data hold under 250,000 clones, with 11% to 15% observed a single time. This clone was observed a few times. The antigen is undetermined. Study-level results: Shorter TCRB CDR3s, moderately but significantly so, were found in Type 1 diabetes patients in all four CD4+ subsets. For type 1 diabetes patients, VDJ junctions showed fewer insertions and more deletions. A PCR bias possibly favoring shorter templates would apply equally to patients and controls.

The CDR3 sequence is 17 residues long. Germline lookup yields CDR1 LGHNA and CDR2 YNFKEQ. V was cut by 2 bases and J by 0 bases, with 16 bases left in between. The sequence came from a woman aged 35 to 49 in good health. The chain combines TRBV4-2 with TRBJ1-2, with D perhaps matching TRBD1 (5 bases). Sequencing used naive CD4+ T cells from blood. CDR3 residues: CASSQQRDRYSNYGYTF. CDR3 sequence (DNA): TGTGCCAGCAGCCAACAACGAGACAGATATTCTAACTATGGCTACACCTTC.